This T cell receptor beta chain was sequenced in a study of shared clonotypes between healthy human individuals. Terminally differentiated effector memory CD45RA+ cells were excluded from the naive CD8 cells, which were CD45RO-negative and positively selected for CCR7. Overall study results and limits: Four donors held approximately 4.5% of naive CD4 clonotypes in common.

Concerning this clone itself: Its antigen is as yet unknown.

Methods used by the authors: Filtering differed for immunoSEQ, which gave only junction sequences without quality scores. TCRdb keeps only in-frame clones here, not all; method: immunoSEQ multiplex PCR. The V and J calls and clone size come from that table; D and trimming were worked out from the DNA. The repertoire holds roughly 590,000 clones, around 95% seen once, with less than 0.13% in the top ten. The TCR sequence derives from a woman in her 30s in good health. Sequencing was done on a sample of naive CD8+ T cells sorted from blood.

CDR3 in DNA: TGTGCCAGCAGTTTCTCAGGGGTCGGTAGCAATCAGCCCCAGCATTTT. Translating it yields CASSFSGVGSNQPQHF. This chain joins TRBV27 and TRBJ1-5; D might be TRBD1 (6 bases). Trimming left V 3 bases short and J 0 bases short, with 12 bases between. Germline CDR1 MNHEY, CDR2 SMNVEV (reference sequence). The CDR3 is made up of 16 amino acids.